The 27 T cell receptor beta chains reported below all come from one sample, sequenced in a study of cytomegalovirus exposure and HLA in healthy donors. The PCR made use of 60 Vbeta and 13 Jbeta primers. Sequencing was performed with immunoSEQ multiplex PCR; in TCRdb, only in-frame clones are kept and a portion is missing. The data show some 140,000 clones, approximately 72% seen once. Material: PBMCs. The receptor source for this set is a man younger than 30 in good health and CMV-seronegative.

The genes are TRBV15 and TRBJ2-1; possibly TRBD2 for D (6 bases). The CDR3 extends over 16 amino acids. Germline V gene data show CDR1 as LNHNV and CDR2 as YYDKDF (reference sequence). Trimming pared 5 bases from V and 0 bases from J, leaving 14 bases between. CDR3 sequence reads: CATSSPSTSSYNEQFF. The CDR3 DNA sequence: TGTGCCACCAGCTCCCCCTCGACTAGCTCCTACAATGAGCAGTTCTTC.

This clone has more than one count but fewer than ten. The rearrangement uses TRBV10-2 and TRBJ1-5, with 7 bases matching TRBD1. CDR3 length: 16 amino acids. Germline lookup yields CDR1 WSHSY and CDR2 SAAADI. V was pared by 5 bases and J by 0 bases, with 7 bases of the junction left unmatched. CDR3: CASSRQGQTSNQPQHF. CDR3 bases: TGCGCCAGCAGTCGACAGGGTCAGACTAGCAATCAGCCCCAGCATTTT.

This sequence joins TRBV6-1 and TRBJ1-2, with 7 positions matching TRBD1. CDR1 and CDR2 (germline): MNHNS, SASEGT. The CDR3 consists of 14 residues. J lost 5 bases, V lost 4 bases, and 7 bases had no gene match. CDR3 region: CASSGPTGRYGYTF. As DNA, the CDR3 is TGTGCCAGCAGTGGGCCGACAGGGAGGTATGGCTACACCTTC.

This CDR3 reads CASSKTGKADRNRSSYNSPLHF. As DNA, the CDR3 is TGTGCCAGCAGCAAAACTGGAAAGGCGGACAGAAATAGGAGCTCCTATAATTCACCCCTCCACTTT. This chain links TRBV21-1 with TRBJ1-6; the table calls TRBD1, which could not be checked here. TRBV21-1 is a listed pseudogene. The CDR3 contains 22 residues.

The rearrangement links TRBV28 to TRBJ1-2; D remains ambiguous. Germline V CDR1 and CDR2: MDHEN, SYDVKM. Trimming removed 6 bases from V and 5 bases from J, with 13 bases in between. This CDR3 comprises 13 residues. The CDR3, as DNA: TGTGCCAGCAGCCTAAGAGGGTTGTATGGCTACACCTTC. This gives the protein CASSLRGLYGYTF.

The chain employs TRBV16 and TRBJ2-1; TRBD2 agrees at 10 bases. V lost 1 base and J lost 4; bases outside the gene matches: 4. This CDR3 is 16 amino acids long. The germline V gene has CDR1 KGHSY and CDR2 FQNENV. The CDR3 nucleotides read TGTGCCAGCAGCCAATTAGTAGCGGGGGGTTACAATGAGCAGTTCTTC. Amino acid sequence: CASSQLVAGGYNEQFF.

The rearrangement joins TRBV4-3 to TRBJ2-2; D remains unclear. V was trimmed by 1 base and J by 3 bases, leaving 6 bases between them. Germline V lookup: CDR1 LGHNA, CDR2 YSLEER. The CDR3 runs to 14 residues. The CDR3 sequence: CASSQARDTGELFF. The CDR3 nucleotides are TGCGCCAGCAGCCAAGCACGGGACACCGGGGAGCTGTTTTTT.

This clone has a handful of counts. V and J are TRBV18 and TRBJ1-3; D unresolved. The V and J ends lost 0 bases and 0 bases respectively, with 9 bases between them. Looked up from germline, CDR1 is KGHSH and CDR2 is LQKENI. The CDR3 has 16 residues. The CDR3 region is CASSPPEQTSGNTIYF. The CDR3 region has the DNA TGTGCCAGCTCACCACCGGAGCAGACCTCTGGAAACACCATATATTTT.

This chain uses TRBV6-5 with TRBJ2-3; 9 bases are shared with TRBD2. V trimming: 4 bases; J trimming: 3 bases; junction bases outside the gene matches: 2. Germline CDR1 and CDR2: MNHEY and SVGAGI. The CDR3 consists of 14 residues. DNA of the CDR3: TGTGCCAGCAGTTCGCGGGGGGGAACAGATACGCAGTATTTT. Its protein is CASSSRGGTDTQYF.

This chain joins TRBV14 and TRBJ2-7, with TRBD2 as a possible D gene (5 bases). Germline V lookup: CDR1 SGHDN, CDR2 FVKESK. The CDR3 consists of 14 residues. V was shortened by 5 bases and J by 1 base, with 12 bases between the two germline ends. CDR3 in amino acids: CASSGIRDSYEQYF. The CDR3 region has the DNA TGTGCCAGCAGCGGTATTCGGGATTCCTACGAGCAGTACTTC.

The chain is built from TRBV7-8 and TRBJ2-1, with 9 bases aligning to TRBD1. This CDR3 comprises 18 residues. J was trimmed by 0 bases and V by 4 bases; bases with no gene match: 10. Germline-derived CDR1 and CDR2 are SGHVS and FQNEAQ. The CDR3 coding sequence is TGTGCCAGCAGCTCGGACAGGGGATTAAGGAGCTCCTACAATGAGCAGTTCTTC. Translated: CASSSDRGLRSSYNEQFF.

The rearrangement joins TRBV10-3 to TRBJ2-2; 7 nucleotides match TRBD2. Germline lookup yields CDR1 ENHRY and CDR2 SYGVKD. CDR3 length equals 16 residues. With V trimmed by 2 bases and J by 4 bases, 7 bases remained unmatched. The CDR3 loop is CAISETGGGGTGELFF. The CDR3 DNA reads as TGTGCCATCAGTGAGACGGGAGGCGGTGGCACCGGGGAGCTGTTTTTT.

This clone was seen a few times. The V call is TRBV25-1, the J call TRBJ1-6; TRBD1 matches 8 bases. CDR1 is MGHDK and CDR2 is SYGVNS in the germline V gene. Trimming removed 1 base from V and 7 bases from J; junction bases left unmatched: 9. There are 17 residues in the CDR3. For the CDR3, the DNA is TGTGCCAGCAGTGAATGGGACAGGAAAGAAAGAAATTCACCCCTCCACTTT. Residues: CASSEWDRKERNSPLHF.

The chain carries TRBV2 and TRBJ2-7; TRBD2 matches 9 bases. Germline loops: CDR1 SNHLY, CDR2 FYNNEI. The CDR3 loop spans 15 amino acids. Unmatched junction bases numbered 5, after V lost 2 bases and J lost 3 bases. The chain's CDR3 is CASSERGGRVYEQYV. DNA of the CDR3: TGTGCCAGCAGTGAAAGGGGCGGGAGGGTCTACGAGCAGTACGTC.

The rearrangement joins TRBV4-1 to TRBJ1-2; D ambiguous. The CDR3 is 13 amino acids. V was trimmed by 5 bases and J by 1 base, leaving 8 bases between them. The germline V gene encodes CDR1 MGHRA and CDR2 YSYEKL. CDR3 coding DNA: TGCGCCAGCAGCAAAGTCCGTAACTATGGCTACACCTTC. As protein: CASSKVRNYGYTF.

The CDR3, as DNA: TGTGCCAGCAGCCAAGAAGCGGGGGGGCCCTACAATGAGCAGTTCTTC. Its translation: CASSQEAGGPYNEQFF. The chain links TRBV4-2 to TRBJ2-1; 10 bases are shared with TRBD2. Unmatched junction bases numbered 1, after V lost 0 bases and J lost 2 bases. CDR1 LGHNA and CDR2 YNFKEQ come from the germline V gene. This CDR3 region has 16 residues.

This clone was counted a few times. This rearrangement joins TRBV11-2 to TRBJ2-1; D might be TRBD2 (6 bases). Trimming left V 1 base short and J 8 bases short, with 9 bases between. The CDR3 length is 13 residues. Germline loops: CDR1 SGHAT, CDR2 FQNNGV. The CDR3 DNA reads as TGTGCCAGCAGCTTAGGGACTACATATGAGCAGTTCTTC. As protein: CASSLGTTYEQFF.

V gene TRBV11-2 combines with J gene TRBJ2-2, with TRBD1 matching 9 bases. J gave up 3 bases and V 4 bases, and 6 bases lay outside the gene matches. CDR3 length: 16 residues. Germline CDR1 SGHAT, CDR2 FQNNGV. This chain's CDR3 is CASSSHRGPDTGELFF. Here the CDR3 DNA reads TGTGCCAGCAGCTCCCACAGGGGGCCGGACACCGGGGAGCTGTTTTTT. The whole variable domain, filled in from reference TRBV11-2 and TRBJ2-2, reads EAGVAQSPRYKIIEKRQSVAFWCNPISGHATLYWYQQILGQGPKLLIQFQNNGVVDDSQLPKDRFSAERLKGVDSTLKIQPAKLEDSAVYLCASSSHRGPDTGELFFGEGSRLTVL.

This chain uses TRBV5-1 with TRBJ2-3; weak D call: TRBD2 (6 bases). This CDR3 spans 18 amino acids. CDR1 and CDR2 (germline): SGHRS, YFSETQ. V was clipped by 2 bases and J by 2 bases, with 21 bases between them. CDR3 in amino acids: CASSLNDLSGEDTDTQYF. CDR3 bases: TGCGCCAGCAGCTTAAATGATCTGTCGGGGGAAGACACAGATACGCAGTATTTT.

This rearrangement joins TRBV6-1 to TRBJ2-7, with a tentative D call TRBD2 (6 bases). Looked up from germline, CDR1 is MNHNS and CDR2 is SASEGT. V gave up 7 bases and J gave up 6 bases, with 16 bases separating them. This CDR3 is built from 13 residues. The CDR3 loop is CASKLRGAPEQYV. The DNA for the CDR3 is TGTGCCAGCAAGCTTCGCGGGGCCCCCGAGCAGTACGTC.

The V gene is TRBV28, the J gene TRBJ1-1, with D tentatively TRBD1 (6 bases). Trimming took off 5 bases at V and 1 base at J, with 17 bases between the two ends. Germline-derived CDR1 and CDR2 are MDHEN and SYDVKM. There are 16 residues in the CDR3. CDR3 bases: TGTGCCAGCAGTCGCCGAGGGGGGGGCGGGAACACTGAAGCTTTCTTT. Translated, it gives CASSRRGGGGNTEAFF.

This chain uses TRBV4-1 with TRBJ2-2, with D maybe TRBD2 (7 bases). The length of the CDR3 is 16 residues. Germline CDR1 reads MGHRA; CDR2 reads YSYEKL. V lost 4 bases, J lost 6 bases, and 18 bases lay in between. CDR3 sequence reads: CASSPRGADRAGELFF. The CDR3 nucleotides are TGCGCCAGCAGCCCCCGGGGGGCCGATCGGGCCGGGGAGCTGTTTTTT.

This clone came up a few times. The V gene is TRBV19, the J gene TRBJ1-5, with D hard to call. Germline CDR1 LNHDA, CDR2 SQIVND (reference sequence). The ends were cut back, 5 bases at V and 6 bases at J, with 11 bases in the middle. This CDR3 spans 13 amino acids. CDR3 residues: CASSLRVGQPQHF. Here the CDR3 DNA reads TGTGCCAGTAGTCTCCGGGTGGGTCAGCCCCAGCATTTT.

The CDR3 DNA sequence: TGTGCCAGCAGCCTAGGGCGGACAGGGGGGCGAACGGGTGAAGCTTTCTTT. Protein sequence: CASSLGRTGGRTGEAFF. The J gene is TRBJ1-1, the V gene TRBV12-1; the D segment call TRBD1 is taken from the table without a DNA check. TRBV12-1 is a listed pseudogene. The length of the CDR3 is 17 residues.

V and J are TRBV19 and TRBJ1-2; TRBD1 might be the D (6 bases). This CDR3 is 13 amino acids long. Between the trimmed V and J ends, which lost 6 bases and 5 bases, there was a span of 13 bases. Per the germline V gene, CDR1 is LNHDA and CDR2 is SQIVND (reference sequence). Here the CDR3 DNA reads TGTGCCAGTAGCTCGACAGGTTCTTATGGCTACACCTTC. It encodes CASSSTGSYGYTF.

The chain employs TRBV7-2 and TRBJ2-1, with unresolved D. V was trimmed by 8 bases and J by 8 bases, leaving 13 bases between them. The CDR3 runs 12 residues. In germline, CDR1 is SGHTA, CDR2 FQGNSA. The CDR3 DNA reads as TGTGCCAGCTCTTTCGGGTACGATGAGCAGTTCTTC. Translation gives CASSFGYDEQFF.

The rearrangement uses TRBV5-1 and TRBJ2-5, with 9 bases matching TRBD2. The CDR3 totals 14 residues. V lost 4 bases to trimming and J lost 2 bases; unmatched junction nucleotides: 3. Germline V lookup: CDR1 SGHRS, CDR2 YFSETQ. CDR3 coding DNA: TGCGCCAGCAGCCAGACTAGCGGACAAGAGACCCAGTACTTC. This codes for CASSQTSGQETQYF. Drawing the rest from reference TRBV5-1 and TRBJ2-5, the complete variable domain is KAGVTQTPRYLIKTRGQQVTLSCSPISGHRSVSWYQQTPGQGLQFLFEYFSETQRNKGNFPGRFSGRQFSNSRSEMNVSTLELGDSALYLCASSQTSGQETQYFGPGTRLLVL.